The present T cell receptor beta chain was sequenced within a study of early T cells in non-severe SARS-CoV-2 infection. In its sample, this clonotype was seen a few times. Trimming took off 1 base at V and 5 bases at J, with 14 bases between the two ends. This CDR3 is built from 15 residues. CDR1 SGHVS and CDR2 FQNEAQ come from the germline V gene. Via MiXCR, TCRdb re-called the 5' RACE reads, giving one row per CDR3 protein. This sample has around 67,000 distinct CDR3 sequences, with around an eighth found just once. This chain links TRBV7-8 with TRBJ2-5; D might be TRBD1 (6 bases). The receptor's source is an adult who was a healthcare worker with PCR-confirmed SARS-CoV-2 infection or an uninfected control (not recorded which). Source material: whole blood. CDR3 nucleotides: TGTGCCAGCAGCTTAGTGTGGACAGTCGGGGAGACCCAGTACTTC. Its translation: CASSLVWTVGETQYF.